The T cell receptor beta chain described here comes from a study of OX40 agonist ivuxolimab in advanced cancers. Study in general: Among those enrolled, mean age was approximately 62 years (range roughly 20 to 85) and 82.7% were male.

Notes on the study in general: Antigen targets of the expanded peripheral T cells went undetermined.

Produced via immunoSEQ multiplex PCR; TCRdb's table is partial and in-frame only. Here the sample spans tens of thousands of clones, about 86% being singletons. On this clone itself: The antigen remains undetermined.

The CDR3 sequence is 11 residues long. Trimming removed 2 bases at V and 5 bases at J, with 6 bases between. Germline CDR1 is GTSNPN and CDR2 is SVGIG (reference sequence). The sequences come from CD4+ or CD8+ T cells sorted from blood, collected in a trial of the OX40 agonist ivuxolimab. V is TRBV30 and J is TRBJ1-1; D unresolved. This clonotype was obtained from an adult with an advanced solid tumor such as melanoma, head and neck, liver or kidney cancer. The CDR3 protein is CAWSRGTEAFF. The CDR3 region has the DNA TGTGCCTGGAGTCGAGGGACTGAAGCTTTCTTT.